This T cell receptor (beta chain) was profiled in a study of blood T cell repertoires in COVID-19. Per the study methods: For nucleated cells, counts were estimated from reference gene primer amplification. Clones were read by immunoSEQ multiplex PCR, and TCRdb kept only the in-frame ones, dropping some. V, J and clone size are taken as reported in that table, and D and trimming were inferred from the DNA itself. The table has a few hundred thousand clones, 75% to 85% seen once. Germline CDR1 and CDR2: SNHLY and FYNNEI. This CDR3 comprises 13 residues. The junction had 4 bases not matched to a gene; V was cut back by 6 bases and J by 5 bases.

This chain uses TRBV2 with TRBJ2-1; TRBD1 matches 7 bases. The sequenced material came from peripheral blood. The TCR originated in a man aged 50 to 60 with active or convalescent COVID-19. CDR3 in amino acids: CASRRGQNNEQFF. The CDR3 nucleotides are TGTGCCAGCAGGAGGGGGCAGAACAATGAGCAGTTCTTC.